Given below is one TCR beta chain in context. Individuals aged about 18 to 89 years were recruited from around 22 US areas. Participants had their cohort set by participant-reported clinical history. The sample belongs to a study of blood T cell repertoires in COVID-19. Study summary: From T cells, B-cell-depleted T cells, or PBMCs came the material, which was cDNA or gDNA.

Assay used: immunoSEQ multiplex PCR; TCRdb lists only in-frame clones, some missing. The top ten clones hold approximately 5.1% of a sample with under 200,000 clones, roughly 80% of them seen once. The CDR3 runs 15 residues. The germline gives CDR1 SEHNR, CDR2 FQNEAQ (reference sequence). V lost 2 bases, J lost 6 bases, and 5 bases stayed unmatched. The V gene is TRBV7-9, the J gene TRBJ2-1; TRBD2 aligns across 9 bases. The sequence was obtained from a woman aged 40 to 50 with acute COVID-19. Material for sequencing was PBMCs or T cells enriched from blood (not recorded which). The CDR3 loop reads CASSLWVAGVNEQFF. The CDR3 coding sequence is TGTGCCAGCAGCTTATGGGTAGCGGGAGTCAATGAGCAGTTCTTC.